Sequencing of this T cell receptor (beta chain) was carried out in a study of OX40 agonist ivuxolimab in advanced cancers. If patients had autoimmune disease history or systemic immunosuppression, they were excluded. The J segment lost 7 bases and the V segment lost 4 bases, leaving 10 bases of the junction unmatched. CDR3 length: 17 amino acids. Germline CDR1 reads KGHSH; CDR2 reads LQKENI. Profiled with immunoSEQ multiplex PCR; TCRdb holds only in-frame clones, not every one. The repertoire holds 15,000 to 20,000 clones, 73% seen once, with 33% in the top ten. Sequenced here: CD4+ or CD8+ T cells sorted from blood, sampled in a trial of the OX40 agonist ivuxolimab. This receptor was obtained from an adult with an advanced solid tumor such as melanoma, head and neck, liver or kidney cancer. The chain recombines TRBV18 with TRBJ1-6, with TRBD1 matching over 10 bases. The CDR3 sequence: CASSQLGTGDFNSPLHF. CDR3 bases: TGTGCCAGCTCACAGCTAGGGACAGGGGATTTCAATTCACCCCTCCACTTT.